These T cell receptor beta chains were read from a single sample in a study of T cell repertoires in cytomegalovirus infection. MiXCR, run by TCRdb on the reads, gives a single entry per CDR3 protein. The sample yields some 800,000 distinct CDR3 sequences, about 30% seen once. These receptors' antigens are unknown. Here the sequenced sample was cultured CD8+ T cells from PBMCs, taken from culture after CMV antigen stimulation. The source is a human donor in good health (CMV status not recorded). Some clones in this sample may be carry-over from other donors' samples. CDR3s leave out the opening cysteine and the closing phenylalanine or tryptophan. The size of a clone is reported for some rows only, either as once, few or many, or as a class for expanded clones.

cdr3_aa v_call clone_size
ASSQDVGGVNVQF TRBV4-1 .
ASSPPQVDTEAF TRBV19 few
ASSQVQRGLEQF TRBV4-1 .
ASSFLGPNTEAF TRBV5-1 .
ASSLGVMPGVEQF TRBV27 few
ASSYSRPTGINGYT TRBV6-5 .
SARRTLALSKNIQY TRBV20-1 .
ASSLDRVKNTGELF TRBV7-9 few
ASLAARDSMNTEAF TRBV6-2/TRBV6-3 .
ASSEGGVFNQPQH TRBV2 .
ASSYGTKHYGYT TRBV6-5 .
ASSLSGQVYEQY TRBV27 .
ASIPPSQETQY TRBV7-6 .
SVEDREGRTGLTGELF TRBV29-1 few
ASSGIPTGGSTDTQY TRBV10-2 few
ASSPSIAGLHGYT TRBV6-5 few
ASSSRKRETNEQF TRBV7-8 many
ASSYLEGQPQH TRBV7-2 many
ASSEARAILSYEQY TRBV6-1 few
ASSDPDLAGRTQY TRBV6-2/TRBV6-3 few